This T cell receptor (beta chain) is drawn from a study of CD8+ T cells in alopecia areata. On the study more broadly: Treated patients were given oral tofacitinib, which was dosed at 5 to 10 mg twice daily. The study, taken as a whole, reports: Affected lesional scalp, above all in alopecia totalis/universalis, was more clonal than normal scalp.

Alopecia areata patients provided lesional scalp punch biopsies and peripheral blood. The germline CDR1 and CDR2 sequences are SQVTM and ANQGSEA. This CDR3 is built from 14 residues. With respect to this clone: Its cognate antigen is unknown. Mismatch with germline at one junction end may stem from a read error.

Sequencing used cDNA as its template, made by extracting RNA and reverse transcribing it. The table came from immunoSEQ multiplex PCR; TCRdb's copy has only in-frame clones and leaves some out. Altogether approximately 150,000 clones are present, more than 75% being singletons, with the ten largest covering around 16%. Source: CD8+ T cells sorted from blood, taken at week 0. This chain links TRBV29-1 with TRBJ2-3; 9 bases are shared with TRBD1. The sequence was obtained from a human donor with alopecia areata. The CDR3 sequence: CSVDWTGAADTRYF. As DNA, the CDR3 is TGCAGCGTTGATTGGACAGGGGCCGCAGATACGCGGTATTTT.